The 29 T cell receptor beta chains presented below share a single source sample, sequenced in a study of shared clonotypes between healthy human individuals. Sequencing used immunoSEQ multiplex PCR; TCRdb keeps in-frame clones, though not all of them. The data contain about 2.5 million clones, less than 95% of them singletons. The sequenced material came from naive CD4+ T cells from PBMCs. Subset noted: CD45RA+ positively selected. Receptor source: a man between 18 and 29 years old in good health. Some clones in this sample may be carry-over from other donors' samples.

This chain joins TRBV28 and TRBJ2-1; D remains unclear. The CDR3 extends over 13 amino acids. V lost 10 bases to trimming and J lost 0 bases, with 10 bases between them. Germline loops: CDR1 MDHEN, CDR2 SYDVKM. The CDR3 sequence: CAIIKSSYNEQFF. The CDR3 DNA reads as TGTGCCATCATCAAAAGCTCCTACAATGAGCAGTTCTTC.

The V and J genes are TRBV7-8 and TRBJ1-1; the D gene is possibly TRBD1 (5 bases). Germline assignment: CDR1 SGHVS and CDR2 FQNEAQ. CDR3 length: 15 residues. V was shortened by 2 bases and J by 2 bases, with 12 bases between the two germline ends. DNA of the CDR3: TGTGCCAGCAGCTTAATGACGGGACCCAACACTGAAGCTTTCTTT. Amino acid sequence: CASSLMTGPNTEAFF.

This chain joins TRBV5-1 and TRBJ2-7, with 11 bases aligning to TRBD1. CDR1 is SGHRS and CDR2 is YFSETQ in the germline V gene. The CDR3 is made up of 18 amino acids. V gave up 2 bases and J gave up 1 base; unmatched junction bases: 11. In nucleotides, the CDR3 is TGCGCCAGCAGCTTCCAGCCCCTCGGACAGGGGGCTTCCTACGAGCAGTACTTC. Translated, it gives CASSFQPLGQGASYEQYF.

The chain joins TRBV6-5 to TRBJ2-7; a weak D match, TRBD2 (6 bases). Deletions cut 7 bases from V and 4 bases from J, with 17 bases between. CDR1 and CDR2 (germline): MNHEY, SVGAGI. This CDR3 spans 14 amino acids. The CDR3 sequence is CASTPAGSGYEQYF. The CDR3 DNA follows: TGTGCCAGCACCCCGGCGGGGTCCGGTTACGAGCAGTACTTC.

The V and J genes are TRBV11-2 and TRBJ2-5, with D possibly matching TRBD1 (6 bases). Trimming pared 5 bases from V and 5 bases from J, leaving 15 bases between. The V gene's germline CDR1 is SGHAT and CDR2 FQNNGV. The CDR3 consists of 14 residues. CDR3: CASSPEPGVETQYF. CDR3 bases: TGTGCCAGCAGCCCCGAACCAGGGGTGGAGACCCAGTACTTC.

Note on this clone: A read error may explain this, as a much larger clone is one base away. Other DNA sequences in the sample encode the same CDR3. The chain has TRBV11-3 and TRBJ1-1; a possible D gene is TRBD1 (5 bases). Germline CDR1 reads SGHNT; CDR2 reads YENEEA. The CDR3 runs to 13 residues. V was pared by 5 bases and J by 1 base, with 8 bases between. The CDR3 loop is CASSLGQNTEAFF. In nucleotides, the CDR3 is TGTGCCAGCAGCCTAGGACAGAACACTGAAGCTTTCTTT.

J is TRBJ1-5 and V is TRBV7-2; D is unclear. Trimming took off 7 bases at V and 3 bases at J, with 10 bases between the two ends. Germline V lookup: CDR1 SGHTA, CDR2 FQGNSA. The length of the CDR3 is 13 residues. The CDR3 reads CASNDRNNQPQHF. As DNA, the CDR3 is TGTGCCAGCAACGACCGAAACAATCAGCCCCAGCATTTT.

The chain has TRBV2 and TRBJ2-5; D is possibly TRBD2 (6 bases). Germline CDR1 reads SNHLY; CDR2 reads FYNNEI. V gave up 3 bases and J gave up 5 bases, with 16 bases separating them. This CDR3 is built from 15 residues. The CDR3 bases are TGTGCCAGCAGTGATAGAGGAGGGCCACCCGAGACCCAGTACTTC. This gives the protein CASSDRGGPPETQYF.

This sequence joins TRBV5-6 and TRBJ2-3; a weak D match, TRBD1 (6 bases). There are 11 residues in the CDR3. V lost 4 bases to trimming and J lost 6 bases, with 6 bases between them. Germline loops: CDR1 SGHDT, CDR2 YYEEEE. For the CDR3, the DNA is TGTGCCAGCAGCCAGGGGGATACGCAGTATTTT. This encodes CASSQGDTQYF.

This rearrangement joins TRBV18 to TRBJ1-2, with D tentatively TRBD1 (6 bases). Per the germline V gene, CDR1 is KGHSH and CDR2 is LQKENI. The V end lost 5 bases, the J end lost 3 bases, and 16 bases lay between the germline ends. This CDR3 contains 15 residues. The CDR3 DNA follows: TGTGCCAGCTCAGTCGACCCGGGGGCGGACTATGGCTACACCTTC. Residues: CASSVDPGADYGYTF. The full variable domain, completed using reference TRBV18 and TRBJ1-2, is NAGVMQNPRHLVRRRGQEARLRCSPMKGHSHVYWYRQLPEEGLKFMVYLQKENIIDESGMPKERFSAEFPKEGPSILRIQQVVRGDSAAYFCASSVDPGADYGYTFGSGTRLTVV.

As for this clone: The same CDR3 can be traced to other DNA sequences in this sample. V is TRBV28 and J is TRBJ2-2; D uncertain. The CDR3 runs to 12 residues. The germline V and J ends were trimmed by 6 bases and 2 bases, with 4 bases remaining between them. The germline gives CDR1 MDHEN, CDR2 SYDVKM. This chain's CDR3 is CASSRNTGELFF. The CDR3 region has the DNA TGTGCCAGCAGCCGCAACACCGGGGAGCTGTTTTTT.

This chain joins TRBV7-2 and TRBJ2-1, with D maybe TRBD2 (6 bases). Trimming shortened V by 5 bases and J by 4 bases, and 18 bases separated the two germline ends. CDR3 size: 16 residues. CDR1 is SGHTA, CDR2 FQGNSA, per germline. The CDR3 is CASSAGGSGRYNEQFF. The CDR3 coding sequence is TGTGCCAGCAGCGCCGGGGGTAGCGGTAGATACAATGAGCAGTTCTTC.

This rearrangement joins TRBV7-9 to TRBJ1-2, with D possibly being TRBD1 (6 bases). Germline loops: CDR1 SEHNR, CDR2 FQNEAQ (reference sequence). The CDR3 is 14 residues long. The V end lost 2 bases, the J end lost 3 bases, and 10 bases lay between the germline ends. CDR3 bases: TGTGCCAGCAGCTTATCAAGGGGGGACTATGGCTACACCTTC. This codes for CASSLSRGDYGYTF.

V usage is TRBV7-9 and J usage is TRBJ1-1; the match to TRBD1 covers 7 bases. Unmatched junction bases numbered 9, after V lost 5 bases and J lost 3 bases. Germline lookup yields CDR1 SEHNR and CDR2 FQNEAQ (reference sequence). The CDR3 has 15 residues. The CDR3 is CASSADRDLDTEAFF. The DNA for the CDR3 is TGTGCCAGCAGCGCAGACAGGGATTTGGACACTGAAGCTTTCTTT.

This chain uses TRBV7-9 with TRBJ2-3; D uncertain. Germline-derived CDR1 and CDR2 are SEHNR and FQNEAQ (reference sequence). V was trimmed by 2 bases and J by 6 bases, leaving 9 bases between them. This CDR3 comprises 13 residues. The CDR3 spells CASSLLAADTQYF. CDR3 nucleotide sequence: TGTGCCAGCAGCTTATTAGCAGCCGATACGCAGTATTTT.

The chain links TRBV5-1 to TRBJ2-1, with 10 nucleotides matching TRBD2. CDR3 length equals 15 residues. Germline V gene data show CDR1 as SGHRS and CDR2 as YFSETQ. V shed 1 base and J 5 bases; nucleotides not matched to a gene: 3. The CDR3 nucleotides read TGCGCCAGCAGCTTGTACCTAGCGGGAGACAATGAGCAGTTCTTC. This encodes CASSLYLAGDNEQFF.

V usage is TRBV19 and J usage is TRBJ2-5; a possible D gene is TRBD1 (6 bases). There are 13 residues in the CDR3. The germline V gene has CDR1 LNHDA and CDR2 SQIVND (reference sequence). The V end was cut by 6 bases, the J end by 5 bases, with 13 bases between. The chain's CDR3 is CASSGKQGETQYF. CDR3 in DNA: TGTGCCAGTAGCGGTAAACAGGGTGAGACCCAGTACTTC.

This clone was seen only once. The V and J genes are TRBV5-1 and TRBJ1-4; 7 nucleotides align to TRBD1. V lost 3 bases to trimming and J lost 7 bases; unmatched junction nucleotides: 15. Germline assignment: CDR1 SGHRS and CDR2 YFSETQ. This CDR3 contains 17 residues. The CDR3 region is CASSSTGSVYLAEKLFF. For the CDR3, the DNA is TGCGCCAGCAGCTCGACAGGGTCCGTATATCTCGCTGAAAAACTGTTTTTT. Based on the CDR3 plus reference TRBV5-1 and TRBJ1-4, the full variable domain is KAGVTQTPRYLIKTRGQQVTLSCSPISGHRSVSWYQQTPGQGLQFLFEYFSETQRNKGNFPGRFSGRQFSNSRSEMNVSTLELGDSALYLCASSSTGSVYLAEKLFFGSGTQLSVL.

This clone is a singleton in its sample. The chain combines TRBV28 with TRBJ2-3, with TRBD2 as a possible D gene (5 bases). The CDR3 runs to 15 residues. V was pared by 5 bases and J by 2 bases, with 14 bases between. The germline V gene encodes CDR1 MDHEN and CDR2 SYDVKM. The CDR3 region is CASSARSGITDTQYF. Here the CDR3 DNA reads TGTGCCAGCAGTGCCAGATCCGGGATCACAGATACGCAGTATTTT.

This chain joins TRBV9 and TRBJ2-5; 11 nucleotides agree with TRBD2. From germline, CDR1 is SGDLS and CDR2 YYNGEE. The length of the CDR3 is 16 residues. Unmatched junction bases numbered 9, after V lost 4 bases and J lost 4 bases. CDR3: CASSPGLAESGETQYF. Written as DNA, the CDR3 is TGTGCCAGCAGCCCGGGACTAGCGGAGTCGGGAGAGACCCAGTACTTC.

The chain couples TRBV9 to TRBJ1-5; a possible D gene is TRBD1 (5 bases). The CDR3 totals 14 residues. Germline V lookup: CDR1 SGDLS, CDR2 YYNGEE. Between the trimmed V and J ends, which lost 4 bases and 0 bases, there was a span of 8 bases. CDR3 DNA: TGTGCCAGCAGCTCCCAGGGTAGCAATCAGCCCCAGCATTTT. Translation: CASSSQGSNQPQHF.

The chain has TRBV2 and TRBJ2-2; 8 bases are a match to TRBD1. This CDR3 has 16 amino acids. Germline CDR1 is SNHLY and CDR2 is FYNNEI. V dropped 5 bases and J dropped 5; count of bases not matched to a gene: 10. CDR3 region: CASSQEGQDLTGELFF. The CDR3 DNA follows: TGTGCCAGCAGTCAAGAGGGACAGGATTTAACCGGGGAGCTGTTTTTT.

This chain uses TRBV28 with TRBJ1-2; D is uncertain. There are 11 residues in the CDR3. The V end was cut by 6 bases, the J end by 8 bases, with 10 bases between. The germline V gene encodes CDR1 MDHEN and CDR2 SYDVKM. CDR3 region: CASSYVFGYTF. DNA for the CDR3: TGTGCCAGCAGCTACGTGTTCGGCTACACCTTC.

This clone was seen a single time. The V and J genes are TRBV6-5 and TRBJ1-6, with D unresolved. The V gene lost 8 bases and the J gene lost 7 bases, with 18 bases spanning the gap. Germline V gene sequence: CDR1 MNHEY, CDR2 SVGAGI. The CDR3 spans 15 residues. The CDR3 DNA is TGTGCCAGCCAACCGTTCAGGACGGACAATTCACCCCTCCACTTT. Translation: CASQPFRTDNSPLHF.

This chain connects TRBV27 to TRBJ1-5; TRBD1 agrees at 8 bases. This CDR3 comprises 14 residues. Germline lookup yields CDR1 MNHEY and CDR2 SMNVEV (reference sequence). The trim removed 5 bases at V and 6 bases at J, leaving 6 bases unmatched. CDR3 sequence (DNA): TGTGCCAGCAGTGTCAGGGGGCTGGTTCAGCCCCAGCATTTT. Encoded protein: CASSVRGLVQPQHF.

V usage is TRBV19 and J usage is TRBJ1-3; D call uncertain. Germline V gene sequence: CDR1 LNHDA, CDR2 SQIVND (reference sequence). The CDR3 is made up of 15 amino acids. The V and J ends lost 1 base and 1 base respectively, with 8 bases between them. CDR3 DNA: TGTGCCAGTAGTATAGTACGGCCTTCTGGAAACACCATATATTTT. Protein sequence: CASSIVRPSGNTIYF. Full variable domain (outside the CDR3, taken from reference TRBV19 and TRBJ1-3): DGGITQSPKYLFRKEGQNVTLSCEQNLNHDAMYWYRQDPGQGLRLIYYSQIVNDFQKGDIAEGYSVSREKKESFPLTVTSAQKNPTAFYLCASSIVRPSGNTIYFGEGSWLTVV.

The genes are TRBV5-8 and TRBJ2-3; D uncertain. Trimming took off 0 bases at V and 0 bases at J, with 11 bases between the two ends. There are 16 residues in the CDR3. Germline lookup yields CDR1 SGHTS and CDR2 YDEGEE. CDR3 DNA: TGTGCCAGCAGCTTGGGTACGTCGGAGAGCACAGATACGCAGTATTTT. This codes for CASSLGTSESTDTQYF.

The V and J genes are TRBV28 and TRBJ1-4; D gene unclear. The germline V gene encodes CDR1 MDHEN and CDR2 SYDVKM. Trimming stripped 5 bases from V and 4 bases from J, with 2 bases between. The CDR3 extends over 11 amino acids. CDR3 sequence (DNA): TGTGCCAGCAGTGATAATGAAAAACTGTTTTTT. Its translation: CASSDNEKLFF.

The CDR3: CASSLEGRPQYF. Written as DNA, the CDR3 is TGCGCCAGCAGCTTGGAGGGTAGACCTCAGTACTTC. The chain uses TRBV5-1 and TRBJ2-4; D remains ambiguous. V was shortened by 0 bases and J by 12 bases, with 10 bases between the two germline ends. Germline CDR1 SGHRS, CDR2 YFSETQ. CDR3 length equals 12 residues.